This T cell receptor (beta chain) was profiled in a study of identical twins. Findings and limits, study-wide: Researchers reported weaker excess twin sharing in beta out-of-frame sequences. Researchers reported excess low generation probability among twin-shared out-of-frame alpha sequences.

The germline gives CDR1 DFQATT, CDR2 SNEGSKA (reference sequence). V lost 6 bases and J lost 0, with 11 bases in between. CDR3 length: 13 amino acids. TCRdb itself ran the 5' RACE reads through MiXCR, one entry per CDR3 protein. The profile shows around 650,000 distinct CDR3 sequences, less than 9% of them singletons. This clonotype was counted between two and nine times. Its specificity is unknown. These same records also appear under a second study, on yellow fever vaccine responses in identical twins.

This clonotype was sampled from a young woman in good health. The genes are TRBV20-1 and TRBJ1-1; D may be TRBD1 (6 bases). Sequencing used PBMCs. This CDR3 reads CSANRQVNTEAFF. The CDR3 DNA is TGCAGTGCAAACCGACAGGTGAACACTGAAGCTTTCTTT.